This TCR beta chain originates from a study of cytotoxic CD8 clonotypes in ibrutinib-treated CLL (dated by TCRdb to the early 2020s). Some background on the complete study: In this cohort, more than 14 patients were treatment-naive and ten to eleven were relapsed/refractory, while around 17 had unmutated IGHV. On average, each sample had about 260,000 productive templates and under 95,000 productive rearrangements. Of the roughly 90 participants in the trial, about 25 had longitudinal samples available. Cryopreserved peripheral blood mononuclear cells were obtained before treatment, at response, and at either sustained remission or disease progression. The response samples were drawn at a median of approximately 11 months into treatment, with a range of roughly 6 to 36 months. Responses were partial in 25 or so patients and complete in 2; after median around 68 months follow-up, roughly 15 stayed in remission and roughly twelve progressed. Every sample from remission and from progressive disease was obtained while the patients were still on ibrutinib. General findings and caveats noted by the study authors: Public clonotypes were rare and either shrank or stayed stable during treatment, and the rise in clonality at ibrutinib response reflected expansion of private clonotypes. At baseline, clonality was higher than in age-matched healthy donors and showed a strong correlation with circulating CD8+ T-cell counts. At ibrutinib response clonality went up, during sustained remission it held steady, and at progression it dropped back toward baseline. Sampling times were not matched between sustained-remission and progressing patients, and lymph node repertoires were not studied.

This clone was seen only once. It lacks a known antigen. No base-level quality is on record; no much larger clone is a single base apart. Each clonotype received, on average, around 10x coverage in deep resolution sequencing performed on a MiSeq, where the target depth lay between 1 in 1 million and 1 in 200,000 T cells. The immunoSEQ hsTCRB Kit was used to generate the TCR beta libraries. Under the source paper's analysis protocol: Data were analyzed with ImmunoSEQ Data Assistant and ImmunoSEQ Analyzer, with V, D and J genes assigned per IMGT definitions. Clonality was computed as one minus normalized Shannon entropy of productive rearrangement frequencies, ranging from 0 to 1. Only overrepresented clonotypes making up at least 0.05% of each patient's repertoire were included in the public clonotype analysis. Repertoires from thirteen age-matched healthy donors in immuneACCESS were used as clonality controls. The table comes from immuneACCESS by way of TCRdb, which keeps in-frame sequences with V and J called. Part of the clones is missing from these tables; in studies checked, under half for an unresolved V gene and the rest for unknown reasons. The DNA gave D and trimming, while V, J and clone size come from that table. The sample records over 200,000 clones, nearly 80% of which are singletons. The ten largest clones represent 11% of the sample.

At the junction V is shortened by 10 bases and J by 0 bases; bases outside the gene matches: 7. The germline V gene (reference sequence) gives CDR1 as SEHNR and CDR2 as FQNEAQ. The CDR3 contains 14 residues, cysteine and phenylalanine counted. Only CDR3 DNA is held: 42 bases, read in frame from base 1. Per the publication, the time point label means: more than 10 months on ibrutinib. For TCR beta library preparation, about 2 micrograms of genomic DNA were extracted from the cryopreserved PBMCs. High-throughput TCR beta sequencing was performed on longitudinal blood samples from CLL patients receiving ibrutinib monotherapy. The patients took part in an open-label, single-center phase 2 trial of ibrutinib monotherapy.

The clonotype originates from a human donor with chronic lymphocytic leukemia. Sequencing used PBMCs, obtained after 12 months of ibrutinib treatment. In this chain, TRBV7-9 is recombined with TRBJ1-1; 8 junctional bases match TRBD1. The CDR3 protein is CATKTGVMNTEAFF. The DNA reads as follows: TGTGCCACCAAGACAGGGGTCATGAACACTGAAGCTTTCTTT.